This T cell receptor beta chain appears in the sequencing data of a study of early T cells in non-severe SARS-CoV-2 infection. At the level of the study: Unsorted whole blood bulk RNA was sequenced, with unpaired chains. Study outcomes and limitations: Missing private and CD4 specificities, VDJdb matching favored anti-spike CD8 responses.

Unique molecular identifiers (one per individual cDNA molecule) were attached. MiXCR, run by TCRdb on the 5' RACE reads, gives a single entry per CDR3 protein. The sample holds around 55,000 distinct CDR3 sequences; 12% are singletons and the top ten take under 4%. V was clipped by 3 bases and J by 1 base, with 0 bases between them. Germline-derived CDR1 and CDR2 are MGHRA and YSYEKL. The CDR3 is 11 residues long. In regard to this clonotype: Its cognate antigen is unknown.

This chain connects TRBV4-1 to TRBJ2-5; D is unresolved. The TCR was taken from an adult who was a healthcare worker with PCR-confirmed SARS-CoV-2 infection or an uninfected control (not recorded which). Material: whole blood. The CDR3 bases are TGCGCCAGCAGCCACCAAGAGACCCAGTACTTC. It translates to CASSHQETQYF.